Below are 5 T cell receptor beta chains sequenced from a single sample in a study of blood T cell repertoires in COVID-19. Assay: immunoSEQ multiplex PCR; the TCRdb copy retains only in-frame clones and omits some. Of about 270,000 clones in the sample, 85% to 95% were seen once. Specimen: PBMCs or T cells enriched from blood (not recorded which). All receptors derive from a man in his forties or fifties who had been exposed to COVID-19.

The rearrangement uses TRBV19 and TRBJ2-4; TRBD1 matches at 9 bases. The CDR3 is 13 amino acids. V was pared by 9 bases and J by 8 bases, with 8 bases of the junction left unmatched. Germline lookup yields CDR1 LNHDA and CDR2 SQIVND (reference sequence). CDR3 sequence (DNA): TGTGCCAGCAGATCCGGGACAGGGCACATTCAGTACTTC. This translates into CASRSGTGHIQYF.

The CDR3 loop is CASSLSGTGLDTQYF. CDR3 nucleotides: TGCGCCAGCAGCTTATCCGGGACAGGGCTGGATACGCAGTATTTT. The chain couples TRBV5-1 to TRBJ2-3, with 9 bases fitting TRBD1. Germline loops: CDR1 SGHRS, CDR2 YFSETQ. J was trimmed by 6 bases and V by 2 bases; bases with no gene match: 7. This CDR3 region has 15 residues.

The chain uses TRBV19 and TRBJ1-3; unclear D gene. Trimming took off 0 bases at V and 0 bases at J, with 24 bases between the two ends. This CDR3 has 21 residues. Germline V gene lookup returns CDR1 LNHDA and CDR2 SQIVND (reference sequence). Here the CDR3 reads CASSIDFSSLKSASSGNTIYF. Here the CDR3 DNA reads TGTGCCAGTAGTATAGATTTTTCCTCTTTGAAGTCAGCTAGCTCTGGAAACACCATATATTTT.

The J gene is TRBJ1-6, the V gene TRBV2; a possible D gene is TRBD1 (5 bases). Deletions cut 5 bases from V and 7 bases from J, with 12 bases between. CDR1 and CDR2 from the germline V gene are SNHLY and FYNNEI. The CDR3 covers 14 residues. In nucleotides, the CDR3 is TGTGCCAGCAGTCAACAGGTCCCGAATTCACCCCTCCACTTT. Its translation: CASSQQVPNSPLHF.

The genes are TRBV28 and TRBJ1-5; D is undetermined. Germline V gene data show CDR1 as MDHEN and CDR2 as SYDVKM. This CDR3 has 14 amino acids. V was shortened by 5 bases and J by 1 base, with 9 bases between the two germline ends. The CDR3 loop reads CASSDIFSNQPQHF. The CDR3 DNA reads as TGTGCCAGCAGTGACATCTTCAGCAATCAGCCCCAGCATTTT.